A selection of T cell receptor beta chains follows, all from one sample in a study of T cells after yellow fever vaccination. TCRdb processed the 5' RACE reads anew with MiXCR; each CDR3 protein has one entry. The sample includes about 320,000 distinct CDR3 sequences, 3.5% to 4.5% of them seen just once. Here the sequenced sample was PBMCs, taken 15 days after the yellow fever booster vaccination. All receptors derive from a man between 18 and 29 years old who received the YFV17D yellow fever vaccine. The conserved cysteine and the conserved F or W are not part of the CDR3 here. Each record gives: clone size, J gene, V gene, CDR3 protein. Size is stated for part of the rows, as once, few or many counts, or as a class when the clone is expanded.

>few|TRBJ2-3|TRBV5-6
ASSPYGTSGVDTQY
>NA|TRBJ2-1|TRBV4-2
ASSLSGTLYNEQF
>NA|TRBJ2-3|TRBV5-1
ASSFGDKHGSTDTQY
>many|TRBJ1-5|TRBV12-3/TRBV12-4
ASSLAGPGVISNQPQH
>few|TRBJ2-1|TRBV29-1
SVEDETDFEQF
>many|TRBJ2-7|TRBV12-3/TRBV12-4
ASSSGLAGGREQY
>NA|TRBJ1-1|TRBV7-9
ASSFASPEAF
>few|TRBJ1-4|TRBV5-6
ASSLLSRGHEKLF
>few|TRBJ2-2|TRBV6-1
ASSEEVNRFWKTGELF
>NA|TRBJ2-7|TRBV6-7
ASSLIRQGGYEQY
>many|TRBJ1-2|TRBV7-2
ASSLYRDGYT
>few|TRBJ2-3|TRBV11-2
ASITQGLAVDTQY
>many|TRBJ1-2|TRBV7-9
ASRLTGGKDGYT
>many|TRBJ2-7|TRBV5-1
ASSSGENTYEQY
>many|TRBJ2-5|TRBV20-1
SARIGLAGGGTQY
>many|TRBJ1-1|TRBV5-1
ASSLPTRMNTEAF
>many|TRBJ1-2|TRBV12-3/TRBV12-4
ASSHTRTQDDGGYT
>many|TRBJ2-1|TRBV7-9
ASSLELASSYNEQF
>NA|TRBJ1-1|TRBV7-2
ASSAGQATGAF
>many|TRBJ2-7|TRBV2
ASRGAGSYEQY
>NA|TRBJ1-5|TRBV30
AWSHGELQPQH
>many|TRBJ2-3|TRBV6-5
ASRRQGTDTQY
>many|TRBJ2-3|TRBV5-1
ASSWAEDTQY
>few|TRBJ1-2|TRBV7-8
ASSSLYGTKGGYT
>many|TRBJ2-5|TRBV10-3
AISYGQPPETQY
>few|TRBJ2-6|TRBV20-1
SAPGPNVLT
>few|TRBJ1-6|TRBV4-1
ASSQEDRASSPLH
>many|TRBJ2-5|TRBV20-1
SANSALAGVETQY
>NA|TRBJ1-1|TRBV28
ASSRLGAEAF
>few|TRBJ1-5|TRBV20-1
SATGSNQPQH
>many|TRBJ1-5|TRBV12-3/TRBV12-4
ASSSEGGWQPQH
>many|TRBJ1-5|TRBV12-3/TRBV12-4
ASSGTGNQPQH
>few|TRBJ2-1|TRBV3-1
ASSQDWLRGNEQF
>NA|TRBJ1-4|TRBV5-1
ASSLQPGTPAEKLF
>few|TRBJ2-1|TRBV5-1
ASSLSRTVGNEQF
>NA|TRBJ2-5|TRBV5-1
ASSPTGEGETQY
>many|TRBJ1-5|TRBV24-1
ATSGTGVGNQPQH
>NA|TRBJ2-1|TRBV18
ASSPQGQHYNEQF
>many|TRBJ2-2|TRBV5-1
ASTHRGGTGELF
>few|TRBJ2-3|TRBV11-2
ASSLGRRGSTDTQY
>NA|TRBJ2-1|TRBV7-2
ASSQYSYNEQF